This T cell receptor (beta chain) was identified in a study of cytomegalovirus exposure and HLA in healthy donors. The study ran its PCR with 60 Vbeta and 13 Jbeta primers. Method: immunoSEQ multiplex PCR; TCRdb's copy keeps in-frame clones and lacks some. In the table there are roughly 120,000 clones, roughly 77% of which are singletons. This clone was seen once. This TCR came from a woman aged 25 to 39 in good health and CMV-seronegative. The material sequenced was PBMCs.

The CDR3 loop reads CASSSGLAGDRETQYF. CDR3 in DNA: TGTGCCAGCAGCTCGGGACTAGCGGGGGACAGGGAGACCCAGTACTTC. The chain joins TRBV5-4 to TRBJ2-5, with TRBD2 matching 14 bases. Germline values: CDR1 SGHNT, CDR2 YYREEE (reference sequence). The CDR3 runs to 16 residues. Trimming at V came to 3 bases and at J to 5 bases, leaving 6 bases not matched to a gene.